Below are 27 T cell receptor beta chains sequenced from a single sample in a study of Graves' ophthalmopathy and Graves' hyperthyroidism. The authors amplified TCR beta CDR3 regions from RNA transcripts. RT-PCR in the first round used HTBI primers; a second-round multiplex PCR followed. TCRdb re-derived calls from the multiplex PCR reads in MiXCR, one entry per CDR3 protein. The sample contains approximately 41,000 distinct CDR3 sequences, around 52% of which appear only once. Sequencing input: peripheral blood. Receptor source: an adult man with Graves' ophthalmopathy.

The chain carries TRBV24-1 and TRBJ1-4; no firm D call. This CDR3 has 14 amino acids. V was trimmed by 7 bases and J by 8 bases, leaving 16 bases between them. In germline, CDR1 is KGHDR, CDR2 SFDVKD. The CDR3 bases are TGTGCCACCAGCGACGCCCGAGAGGACGAAAAACTGTTTTTT. This encodes CATSDAREDEKLFF.

This clonotype was detected once. One end of the junction fails to match germline, which may point to a read error. The chain couples TRBV20-1 to TRBJ2-5; D is possibly TRBD1 or TRBD2 (6 bases each). This CDR3 region has 15 residues. Germline V gene sequence: CDR1 DFQATT, CDR2 SNEGSKA (reference sequence). CDR3 DNA: TGCAGTTCTAGGGGGGCCCTAGCCCGTCAAGAGACCCAGTACTTC. It specifies CSSRGALARQETQYF.

V and J are TRBV20-1 and TRBJ2-7, with D maybe TRBD1 (5 bases). The germline V and J ends were trimmed by 6 bases and 9 bases, with 15 bases remaining between them. The CDR3 is made up of 11 amino acids. Germline-derived CDR1 and CDR2 are DFQATT and SNEGSKA (reference sequence). CDR3 bases: TGCAGTGCCACCACACAGGACGGGCAGTACTTC. Its protein product is CSATTQDGQYF.

This clonotype is medium-sized in the sample. The rearrangement joins TRBV20-1 to TRBJ2-1; 8 bases fit TRBD1. V was pared by 5 bases and J by 2 bases, with 2 bases of the junction left unmatched. CDR3 length: 13 residues. Per the germline V gene, CDR1 is DFQATT and CDR2 is SNEGSKA (reference sequence). CDR3 amino acids: CSAEDRAYNEQFF. The CDR3, as DNA: TGCAGTGCTGAGGACAGGGCCTACAATGAGCAGTTCTTC.

The chain uses TRBV7-2 and TRBJ2-5; D perhaps matches TRBD2 (7 bases). This CDR3 is built from 15 residues. V gave up 5 bases and J gave up 5 bases, with 18 bases separating them. Germline loops: CDR1 SGHTA, CDR2 FQGNSA. CDR3 in amino acids: CASSARGGPTETQYF. CDR3 in DNA: TGTGCCAGCAGCGCGAGGGGGGGTCCTACGGAGACCCAGTACTTC.

The V and J genes are TRBV10-2 and TRBJ1-2; 8 bases are a match to TRBD1. The CDR3 spans 16 residues. CDR1 is WSHSY, CDR2 SAAADI, per germline. The ends lost 0 bases at V and 4 bases at J; junction bases unmatched: 7. DNA for the CDR3: TGCGCCAGCAGTGAGTCATCAGGACAGGGTAGCTATGGCTACACCTTC. Its translation is CASSESSGQGSYGYTF.

This CDR3 reads CASSEGAIYEQYF. Written as DNA, the CDR3 is TGCGCCAGCAGTGAAGGGGCCATCTACGAGCAGTACTTC. This rearrangement joins TRBV10-2 to TRBJ2-7, with TRBD1 as a possible D gene (5 bases). Germline V gene lookup returns CDR1 WSHSY and CDR2 SAAADI. The CDR3 has 13 amino acids. V lost 3 bases and J lost 3, with 9 bases in between.

This clonotype occurred many times. The V call is TRBV12-3 or TRBV12-4, the J call TRBJ1-6; D call uncertain. This CDR3 has 13 residues. With 5 bases removed from V and 11 bases from J, the gap between germline ends came to 13 bases. CDR3 sequence: CASSRDPAPPLHF. The CDR3 coding sequence is TGTGCCAGCAGTCGAGACCCCGCTCCACCCCTCCACTTT.

The table lists this clonotype with a few counts. The CDR3 is CASSSPTQVNTEAFF. The CDR3 DNA sequence: TGTGCCAGCAGCTCCCCAACACAGGTGAACACTGAAGCTTTCTTT. V gene TRBV5-4 combines with J gene TRBJ1-1; tentative D call: TRBD1 (5 bases). CDR1 and CDR2 from the germline V gene are SGHNT and YYREEE (reference sequence). This CDR3 comprises 15 residues. V lost 3 bases, J lost 0 bases, and 12 bases lay in between.

This clonotype has only one observation. With a much larger clone just one base away, this may be a read error. The chain combines TRBV6-2 or TRBV6-3 with TRBJ2-2; the D gene could be TRBD1 or TRBD2 (5 bases each). This CDR3 is 15 amino acids long. CDR1 and CDR2 (germline): MNHEY, SVGEGT. In nucleotides, the CDR3 is TGTGCCACCATTAGGAGAAGACGGGGCACCGGGGAGCTGCTTTTT. Encoded protein: CATIRRRRGTGELLF.

This clonotype was counted ten times or more. The rearrangement links TRBV5-5 to TRBJ2-5, with 8 bases fitting TRBD2. V was pared by 3 bases and J by 2 bases, with 12 bases of the junction left unmatched. From germline, CDR1 is SGHKS and CDR2 YYEKEE (reference sequence). This CDR3 is built from 17 residues. The CDR3 region is CASSSGPERGSQETQYF. The CDR3 coding sequence is TGTGCCAGCAGCTCGGGTCCGGAGCGGGGGTCTCAAGAGACCCAGTACTTC.

Ten or more counts support this clonotype. The J gene is TRBJ2-7, the V gene TRBV5-6, with D perhaps matching TRBD2 (5 bases). Germline loops: CDR1 SGHDT, CDR2 YYEEEE. This CDR3 contains 14 residues. The V and J ends lost 4 bases and 0 bases respectively, with 11 bases between them. The CDR3 bases are TGTGCCAGCAGCCCTAGCAAGCGCTCCTACGAGCAGTACGTC. This gives the protein CASSPSKRSYEQYV.

A note on this clonotype: Relative to the germline gene, one junction end is altered; a read error may explain this. V is TRBV6-1 and J is TRBJ2-5; D is possibly TRBD1 or TRBD2 (5 bases each). The CDR3 is 14 residues long. In germline, CDR1 is MNHNS, CDR2 SASEGT. The CDR3 nucleotides read TGTGCTAGCAGTGAAGCTGGGGGAAGAGAGACCCAGTACTTC. The encoded protein is CASSEAGGRETQYF.

The rearrangement links TRBV7-3 to TRBJ2-3; 9 nucleotides agree with TRBD2. This CDR3 has 15 residues. The V segment lost 2 bases and the J segment 4 bases; nucleotides outside the gene matches: 4. Germline V CDR1 and CDR2: SGHTA, FQGTGA. CDR3 sequence (DNA): TGTGCCAGCAGCTTACAAGCGGGGGGCGCAGATACGCAGTATTTT. It specifies CASSLQAGGADTQYF.

This clonotype was seen repeatedly, ten times or more. This chain uses TRBV7-9 with TRBJ1-1; a possible D gene is TRBD1 (5 bases). Per the germline V gene, CDR1 is SEHNR and CDR2 is FQNEAQ (reference sequence). There are 13 residues in the CDR3. Trimming stripped 5 bases from V and 11 bases from J, with 18 bases between. The CDR3 region has the DNA TGTGCCAGCAGCCCCGAGGAGGGGTCTGTGGCTTTCTTT. This translates into CASSPEEGSVAFF.

The chain couples TRBV5-1 to TRBJ1-5, with TRBD1 identical over 8 bases. CDR3 length equals 16 residues. Trimming removed 1 base from V and 0 bases from J; junction bases left unmatched: 3. Germline loops: CDR1 SGHRS, CDR2 YFSETQ. As DNA, the CDR3 is TGCGCCAGCAGCTTGCTGGACAGGGTTAGCAATCAGCCCCAGCATTTT. Translated: CASSLLDRVSNQPQHF.

A note on this clonotype: A clone one base away is much larger, so this may be a read error. This sequence joins TRBV27 and TRBJ2-7; 8 positions match TRBD1. Germline V gene sequence: CDR1 MNHEY, CDR2 SMNVEV (reference sequence). This CDR3 contains 14 residues. Trimming removed 4 bases from V and 4 bases from J; junction bases left unmatched: 6. CDR3 nucleotide sequence: TGTGCCAGCAGTTCATTGACAGGGGCTTACGAGCAGTACTTC. Translation: CASSSLTGAYEQYF.

This clonotype is termed large. This rearrangement joins TRBV15 to TRBJ2-1; 9 bases fit TRBD2. The CDR3 loop spans 17 amino acids. The V segment lost 3 bases and the J segment 6 bases; nucleotides outside the gene matches: 12. CDR1 is LNHNV and CDR2 is YYDKDF in the germline V gene (reference sequence). CDR3 loop: CATSSQGASGNPNEQFF. The CDR3 DNA sequence: TGTGCCACCAGCAGCCAGGGAGCTAGCGGGAACCCCAATGAGCAGTTCTTC.

The J gene is TRBJ1-1, the V gene TRBV12-3 or TRBV12-4; D might be TRBD1 (5 bases). CDR3 length: 18 residues. With 6 bases removed from V and 2 bases from J, the gap between germline ends came to 25 bases. CDR3 residues: CASRPSAAGSTGNTEAFF. The CDR3 DNA reads TGTGCCAGCAGACCCTCAGCCGCAGGGAGTACGGGAAACACTGAAGCTTTCTTT.

The V and J genes are TRBV7-9 and TRBJ2-5; D assignment may be TRBD1 or TRBD2 (6 bases each). Trimming cost V 5 bases and J 2 bases, with 12 bases left between them. The CDR3 length is 14 residues. CDR1 SEHNR and CDR2 FQNEAQ come from the germline V gene (reference sequence). Written as DNA, the CDR3 is TGTGCCAGCAGCCCGAAGGGGGGTCAAGAGACCCAGTACTTC. Residues: CASSPKGGQETQYF.

J is TRBJ1-6 and V is TRBV20-1, with TRBD1 as a possible D gene (6 bases). With 6 bases removed from V and 9 bases from J, the gap between germline ends came to 21 bases. Looked up from germline, CDR1 is DFQATT and CDR2 is SNEGSKA (reference sequence). The CDR3 contains 15 residues. CDR3 protein: CSASMGGLLGSPLHF. The CDR3 nucleotides read TGCAGTGCCAGCATGGGGGGGCTACTAGGTTCACCCCTCCACTTT.

This clonotype was detected ten times or more. The V call is TRBV6-2 or TRBV6-3, the J call TRBJ2-3; D call uncertain. The V end lost 1 base, the J end lost 1 base, and 9 bases lay between the germline ends. From germline, CDR1 is MNHEY and CDR2 SVGEGT. CDR3 size: 15 residues. CDR3 sequence reads: CASSYYVAGTDTQYF. For the CDR3, the DNA is TGTGCCAGCAGTTACTATGTCGCGGGCACAGATACGCAGTATTTT.

The rearrangement links TRBV7-3 to TRBJ1-2, with D hard to call. Germline V gives CDR1 SGHTA, CDR2 FQGTGA. This CDR3 is 12 amino acids long. The germline V and J ends were trimmed by 5 bases and 8 bases, with 12 bases remaining between them. CDR3 in DNA: TGTGCCAGCAGCGCCTTGGGGTCAGGCTACACCTTC. This gives the protein CASSALGSGYTF.

This clonotype was seen ten or more times. V gene TRBV5-6 combines with J gene TRBJ2-2; TRBD2 matches 7 bases. CDR3 size: 15 residues. V gave up 6 bases and J gave up 5 bases; unmatched junction bases: 10. Germline V lookup: CDR1 SGHDT, CDR2 YYEEEE. The CDR3 DNA reads TGTGCCAGCAACCGCTACGGGGGAGGGACCGGGGAGCTGTTTTTT. This gives the protein CASNRYGGGTGELFF. The full variable domain, rest sourced from reference TRBV5-6 and TRBJ2-2, is DAGVTQSPTHLIKTRGQQVTLRCSPKSGHDTVSWYQQALGQGPQFIFQYYEEEERQRGNFPDRFSGHQFPNYSSELNVNALLLGDSALYLCASNRYGGGTGELFFGEGSRLTVL.

The rearrangement links TRBV30 to TRBJ2-6, with D possibly TRBD1 on 6 matching bases. Germline V CDR1 and CDR2: GTSNPN, SVGIG (reference sequence). V dropped 5 bases and J dropped 4 bases, with 12 bases sitting between them. The CDR3 totals 14 residues. CDR3 region: CAWATGYGANVLTF. In nucleotides, the CDR3 is TGTGCCTGGGCAACAGGGTACGGGGCCAACGTCCTGACTTTC.

This clonotype appeared many times. The rearrangement uses TRBV28 and TRBJ1-2; tentatively, D is TRBD1 (5 bases). Germline V CDR1 and CDR2: MDHEN, SYDVKM. The CDR3 is 14 residues long. V was trimmed by 4 bases and J by 4 bases, leaving 13 bases between them. For the CDR3, the DNA is TGTGCCAGCAGTTCAGGGAATCAGGCCTATGGCTACACCTTC. It specifies CASSSGNQAYGYTF.

This clonotype was seen at least ten times. The V gene is TRBV24-1, the J gene TRBJ2-5; D gene uncertain. The germline V gene encodes CDR1 KGHDR and CDR2 SFDVKD. Deletions cut 5 bases from V and 4 bases from J, with 10 bases between. The CDR3 sequence is 13 residues long. The CDR3 reads CATSGSLGETQYF. The CDR3 DNA reads as TGTGCCACCAGTGGGTCATTAGGAGAGACCCAGTACTTC.